These T cell receptor beta chains were read from a single sample in a study of T cell responses to AZD1222 COVID-19 vaccine. The repertoire was sequenced with immunoSEQ multiplex PCR; TCRdb's copy has only in-frame clones and lacks some. The repertoire holds 140,000 to 150,000 clones, about 90% seen once, with roughly 7.6% in the top ten. The sample here was peripheral blood, taken 28 days after the second dose of the MenACWY control vaccine. These receptors were collected from an adult who received the MenACWY meningococcal vaccine as a control. CDR3s include the opening cysteine and the closing phenylalanine or tryptophan. Each record gives: D gene, V gene, clone size, J gene, CDR3 DNA, CDR3 protein. The D gene is left open where the match is weak. Size is omitted from some rows. Given values are once, few, many or a class for expanded clones.

>NA|TRBV10-2|few|TRBJ1-5
TGCGCCAGCAGCCAGACAGGCTCATATAGCAATCAGCCCCAGCATTTT
CASSQTGSYSNQPQHF
>TRBD1|TRBV19|few|TRBJ1-1
TGTGCCAGTAGTATGAGGGCAGGGGGCTTCACTGAAGCTTTCTTT
CASSMRAGGFTEAFF
>NA|TRBV3-1/TRBV3-2|NA|TRBJ1-5
TGTGCCAGCAGTCGGGACCACAGCAATCAGCCCCAGCATTTT
CASSRDHSNQPQHF
>TRBD2|TRBV12-3/TRBV12-4|NA|TRBJ2-7
TGTGCCAGCAGACCCGGACTAGTCTACGAGCAGTACTTC
CASRPGLVYEQYF
>TRBD1|TRBV6-2/TRBV6-3|NA|TRBJ2-1
TGTGCCAGCAGTTACCAGGGGGAAAGCTCCTACAATGAGCAGTTCTTC
CASSYQGESSYNEQFF
>TRBD1|TRBV19|NA|TRBJ2-7
TGTGCCAGTAGTAACCAGGGGGCCTACGAGCAGTACTTC
CASSNQGAYEQYF
>NA|TRBV10-3|NA|TRBJ1-5
TGTGCCATCAGTCCGGGACAAATGAGCAATCAGCCCCAGCATTTT
CAISPGQMSNQPQHF
>NA|TRBV19|NA|TRBJ1-5
TGTGCCAGTAGTCAAACGGGTGGCAATCAGCCCCAGCATTTT
CASSQTGGNQPQHF
>NA|TRBV7-9|once|TRBJ2-3
TGTGCCAGCAGCTCGGACGGGTTCCGCACAGATACGCAGTATTTT
CASSSDGFRTDTQYF
>NA|TRBV5-5|once|TRBJ1-1
TGTGCCAGCAGCTTGGTCGGGGGCGGAGGGTTAGGCACTGAAGCTTTCTTT
CASSLVGGGGLGTEAFF
>TRBD1|TRBV12-3/TRBV12-4|NA|TRBJ2-1
TGTGCCAGCAGTCAAAGGGACAGCAATGAGCAGTTCTTC
CASSQRDSNEQFF
>NA|TRBV18|NA|TRBJ2-3
TGTGCCAGCTCACCCTCACCCGACAGGTTCACAGATACGCAGTATTTT
CASSPSPDRFTDTQYF
>NA|TRBV7-2|NA|TRBJ1-6
TGTGCCAGCAGCACGCAGGGTAGGGATTCACCCCTCCACTTT
CASSTQGRDSPLHF